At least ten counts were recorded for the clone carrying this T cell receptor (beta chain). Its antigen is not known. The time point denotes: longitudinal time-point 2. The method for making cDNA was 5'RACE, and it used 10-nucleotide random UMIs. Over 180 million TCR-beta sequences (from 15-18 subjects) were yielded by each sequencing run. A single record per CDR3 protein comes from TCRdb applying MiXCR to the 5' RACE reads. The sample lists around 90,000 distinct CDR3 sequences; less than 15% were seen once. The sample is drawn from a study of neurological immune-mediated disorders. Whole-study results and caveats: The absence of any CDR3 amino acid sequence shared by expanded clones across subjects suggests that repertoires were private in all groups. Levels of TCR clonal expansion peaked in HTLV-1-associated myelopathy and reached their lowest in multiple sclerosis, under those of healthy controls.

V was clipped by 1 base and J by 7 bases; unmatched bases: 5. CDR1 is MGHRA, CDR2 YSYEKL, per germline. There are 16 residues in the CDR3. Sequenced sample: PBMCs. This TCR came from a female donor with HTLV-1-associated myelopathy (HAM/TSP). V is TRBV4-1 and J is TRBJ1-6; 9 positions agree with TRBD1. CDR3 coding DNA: TGCGCCAGCAGCCAAGGGGACAGGGTTCAAAATTCACCCCTCCACTTT. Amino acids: CASSQGDRVQNSPLHF.